This T cell receptor (beta chain) is from a study of blood T cell repertoires in COVID-19. Generated by immunoSEQ multiplex PCR, the TCRdb table keeps only in-frame clones and is missing some. The top ten clones hold under 2.5% of a sample with under 500,000 clones, roughly 87% of them seen once. This CDR3 contains 14 residues. V was shortened by 1 base and J by 7 bases, with 11 bases between the two germline ends. Per the germline V gene, CDR1 is SGHTA and CDR2 is FQGNSA. In its sample, this clone was seen many times. Sample: PBMCs or T cells enriched from blood (not recorded which). V gene TRBV7-2 combines with J gene TRBJ1-5; no firm D call. This receptor was taken from a woman younger than 30 with acute COVID-19. The CDR3 DNA reads as TGTGCCAGCAGCTTAGAGTCAGGCCGGCAGCCCCAGCATTTT. It is translated as CASSLESGRQPQHF.